Each of the 5 T cell receptor beta chains below was sequenced from the same sample in a study of shared clonotypes between healthy human individuals (dated by TCRdb to about 2020). Libraries were built with the immunoSEQ multiplex PCR assay. The source is immuneACCESS, and TCRdb retained only in-frame sequences with V and J called. Part of the clones is not carried over; for the studies checked, unresolved V genes explain less than half of this, and the remainder is unexplained. In this sample the table shows 2 million to 3 million clones, 93% of which occur a single time. The ten largest make up roughly 0.39% of the sample. The sequencing input was naive CD4+ T cells from PBMCs. The cell subset or site tag for this specimen amounts to: CD45RA+ positively selected. The receptor source for this set is a man in his late teens or twenties in good health. Some clones in this sample may be carry-over from other donors' samples.

This clone was counted only a few times. This sequence joins TRBV15 and TRBJ1-5; possibly TRBD1 for D (5 bases). Germline CDR1 is LNHNV and CDR2 is YYDKDF (reference sequence). Trimming left V 5 bases short and J 6 bases short, with 11 bases between. The CDR3 is 13 residues long. CDR3 nucleotides: TGTGCCACCAGCGGGGGAGTAGGTCAGCCCCAGCATTTT. As protein: CATSGGVGQPQHF. The full variable domain, in which reference TRBV15 and TRBJ1-5 provide the parts outside the CDR3, is DAMVIQNPRYQVTQFGKPVTLSCSQTLNHNVMYWYQQKSSQAPKLLFHYYDKDFNNEADTPDNFQSRRPNTSFCFLDIRSPGLGDTAMYLCATSGGVGQPQHFGDGTRLSIL.

The chain links TRBV28 to TRBJ2-3, with D unclear. There are 16 residues in the CDR3. Trimming shortened V by 1 base and J by 1 base, and 12 bases separated the two germline ends. The germline V gene has CDR1 MDHEN and CDR2 SYDVKM. The CDR3 here is CASSLLGWSGTDTQYF. CDR3 in DNA: TGTGCCAGCAGTTTATTGGGGTGGTCAGGCACAGATACGCAGTATTTT. Variable domain in full (rest from reference TRBV28 and TRBJ2-3): DVKVTQSSRYLVKRTGEKVFLECVQDMDHENMFWYRQDPGLGLRLIYFSYDVKMKEKGDIPEGYSVSREKKERFSLILESASTNQTSMYLCASSLLGWSGTDTQYFGPGTRLTVL.

The chain carries TRBV15 and TRBJ2-5, with TRBD2 as a possible D gene (5 bases). The CDR3 length is 15 residues. From germline, CDR1 is LNHNV and CDR2 YYDKDF (reference sequence). The V and J ends lost 0 bases and 4 bases respectively, with 12 bases between them. The CDR3 loop reads CATSRDTGGGETQYF. The CDR3 bases are TGTGCCACCAGCAGAGATACTGGAGGAGGAGAGACCCAGTACTTC.

The chain links TRBV4-1 to TRBJ2-7; 8 bases match TRBD1. Germline loops: CDR1 MGHRA, CDR2 YSYEKL. The CDR3 runs to 15 residues. With 0 bases clipped from V and 9 bases from J, the junction kept 10 bases outside the gene matches. The CDR3 reads CASSQDDRGGLGQYF. The CDR3 DNA follows: TGCGCCAGCAGCCAAGATGACAGGGGCGGTTTGGGGCAGTACTTC.

This chain links TRBV7-2 with TRBJ2-7, with TRBD1 identical over 8 bases. This CDR3 has 14 residues. Germline CDR1 and CDR2: SGHTA and FQGNSA. Trimming took 4 bases from V and 2 from J; bases not matched to a gene: 4. The CDR3 DNA follows: TGTGCCAGCAGCTCCAGACAGGGGCCCTACGAGCAGTACTTC. The encoded protein is CASSSRQGPYEQYF.